Listed here are 14 T cell receptor beta chains from one sample, sequenced in a study of beta chain features in type 1 diabetes. The authors reverse transcribed all of the isolated RNA, so sequencing captured expressed TCRB transcripts. Clones were read by immunoSEQ multiplex PCR, and TCRdb kept only the in-frame ones, dropping some. There are some 900,000 clones in the sample; roughly 16% occur only once, and around 0.02% lies in the top ten. The sample was naive CD4+ T cells from blood. These TCRs come from a woman in her late teens or twenties in good health.

This clone appeared a few times. The chain recombines TRBV5-1 with TRBJ2-5, with 8 bases identical to TRBD2. The V segment lost 1 base and the J segment 1 base; nucleotides outside the gene matches: 6. Per germline, CDR1 SGHRS and CDR2 YFSETQ. The CDR3 has 16 amino acids. The CDR3 region is CASSLRTGGAQETQYF. The CDR3 DNA follows: TGCGCCAGCAGCTTGAGGACGGGAGGGGCCCAAGAGACCCAGTACTTC.

The chain links TRBV9 to TRBJ2-1; D ambiguous. This CDR3 comprises 16 residues. V lost 4 bases and J lost 0, with 14 bases in between. CDR1 is SGDLS, CDR2 YYNGEE, per germline. CDR3 sequence reads: CASSRTPQNSYNEQFF. The CDR3 coding sequence is TGTGCCAGCAGCCGGACGCCCCAAAACTCCTACAATGAGCAGTTCTTC.

This clone was seen only a few times. This chain connects TRBV7-8 to TRBJ1-4, with TRBD1 matching 11 bases. CDR3 length: 15 residues. CDR1 is SGHVS and CDR2 is FQNEAQ in the germline V gene. V trimming: 2 bases; J trimming: 7 bases; junction bases outside the gene matches: 3. As DNA, the CDR3 is TGTGCCAGCAGCTTATCCGGGACAGGGGGTGAAAAACTGTTTTTT. It yields the protein CASSLSGTGGEKLFF.

The CDR3 region is CASSPSWSYNEQFF. CDR3 nucleotide sequence: TGTGCCAGCAGCCCGAGCTGGTCCTACAATGAGCAGTTCTTC. The chain couples TRBV11-2 to TRBJ2-1; no clear D gene. The germline gives CDR1 SGHAT, CDR2 FQNNGV. CDR3 length: 14 amino acids. Trimming took 5 bases from V and 1 from J, leaving 9 bases between them.

Concerning this clone: This sample also contains other DNA sequences that code for the same CDR3. The CDR3 reads CASSLDRGREQYF. The CDR3 bases are TGTGCCAGCAGCTTGGACAGGGGTAGGGAGCAGTACTTC. The chain links TRBV11-2 to TRBJ2-7, with 9 bases lining up with TRBD1. The germline V gene encodes CDR1 SGHAT and CDR2 FQNNGV. This CDR3 comprises 13 residues. V dropped 3 bases and J dropped 7; count of bases not matched to a gene: 4.

This clone has a handful of counts. CDR3 DNA sequence: TGTGCCAGCAGCAAATGGACAGTTGGCGTGGGCTACACCTTC. It codes for CASSKWTVGVGYTF. The chain joins TRBV2 to TRBJ1-2, with a weak D call TRBD1 (6 bases). The CDR3 extends over 14 amino acids. The germline V gene encodes CDR1 SNHLY and CDR2 FYNNEI. Trimming cost V 6 bases and J 8 bases, with 19 bases left between them.

CDR3 region: CASSRGTRRTDTQYF. The CDR3 coding sequence is TGTGCCAGCAGCAGAGGGACTAGACGCACAGATACGCAGTATTTT. The genes are TRBV6-5 and TRBJ2-3; TRBD2 matches 8 bases. From germline, CDR1 is MNHEY and CDR2 SVGAGI. V was clipped by 6 bases and J by 1 base; unmatched bases: 6. The CDR3 runs to 15 residues.

V is TRBV18 and J is TRBJ1-5; D possibly corresponds to TRBD1 (6 bases). V gave up 3 bases and J gave up 4 bases, with 13 bases separating them. Germline V lookup: CDR1 KGHSH, CDR2 LQKENI. The CDR3 contains 15 residues. This CDR3 reads CASSPTGLINQPQHF. Here the CDR3 DNA reads TGTGCCAGCTCACCCACAGGGTTGATTAATCAGCCCCAGCATTTT.

The rearrangement links TRBV12-5 to TRBJ1-2, with D possibly TRBD1 on 6 matching bases. Trimming removed 1 base from V and 4 bases from J, with 13 bases in between. The CDR3 has 15 residues. Germline CDR1 is LGHNT and CDR2 is FRNRAP. This chain's CDR3 is CASGLGTAQVYGYTF. For the CDR3, the DNA is TGTGCTAGTGGTTTGGGGACAGCGCAGGTCTATGGCTACACCTTC. Complete variable domain (other parts from reference TRBV12-5 and TRBJ1-2): DARVTQTPRHKVTEMGQEVTMRCQPILGHNTVFWYRQTMMQGLELLAYFRNRAPLDDSGMPKDRFSAEMPDATLATLKIQPSEPRDSAVYFCASGLGTAQVYGYTFGSGTRLTVV.

The V call is TRBV9, the J call TRBJ1-1; D uncertain. Germline values: CDR1 SGDLS, CDR2 YYNGEE. Trimming shortened V by 0 bases and J by 0 bases, and 9 bases separated the two germline ends. The length of the CDR3 is 15 residues. Here the CDR3 reads CASSVVPSMNTEAFF. The CDR3 DNA reads TGTGCCAGCAGCGTAGTTCCGTCCATGAACACTGAAGCTTTCTTT.

This clone appeared a few times. The chain uses TRBV5-4 and TRBJ2-7; 9 bases align to TRBD1. The ends lost 4 bases at V and 2 bases at J; junction bases unmatched: 7. Germline V CDR1 and CDR2: SGHNT, YYREEE (reference sequence). The CDR3 length is 15 residues. CDR3 nucleotides: TGTGCCAGCAGCCAGAAGACAGGGGGAACCTACGAGCAGTACTTC. Protein: CASSQKTGGTYEQYF.

This sequence joins TRBV4-3 and TRBJ2-7; TRBD2 might be the D (5 bases). The V end lost 0 bases, the J end lost 3 bases, and 12 bases lay between the germline ends. Germline loops: CDR1 LGHNA, CDR2 YSLEER. The CDR3 has 15 amino acids. The CDR3 DNA reads as TGCGCCAGCAGCCAAGAGTACGGGGATTTCTACGAGCAGTACTTC. Translated: CASSQEYGDFYEQYF.

Remarks on this clone: Distinct nucleotide sequences in the sample also encode this CDR3. The chain recombines TRBV18 with TRBJ2-1, with 7 bases lining up with TRBD1. Germline V gene lookup returns CDR1 KGHSH and CDR2 LQKENI. The V and J ends lost 6 bases and 4 bases, in that order; junction bases with no gene match: 3. The CDR3 runs to 13 residues. The CDR3 protein is CASSPGQYNEQFF. The CDR3 DNA is TGTGCCAGCTCCCCGGGACAGTACAATGAGCAGTTCTTC.

This rearrangement joins TRBV7-3 to TRBJ2-5; D uncertain. Germline V gives CDR1 SGHTA, CDR2 FQGTGA. V was cut by 5 bases and J by 2 bases, with 18 bases left in between. This CDR3 comprises 16 residues. The CDR3 bases are TGTGCCAGCAGCCTAATGGGCAGGCACCAACAAGAGACCCAGTACTTC. As protein: CASSLMGRHQQETQYF.